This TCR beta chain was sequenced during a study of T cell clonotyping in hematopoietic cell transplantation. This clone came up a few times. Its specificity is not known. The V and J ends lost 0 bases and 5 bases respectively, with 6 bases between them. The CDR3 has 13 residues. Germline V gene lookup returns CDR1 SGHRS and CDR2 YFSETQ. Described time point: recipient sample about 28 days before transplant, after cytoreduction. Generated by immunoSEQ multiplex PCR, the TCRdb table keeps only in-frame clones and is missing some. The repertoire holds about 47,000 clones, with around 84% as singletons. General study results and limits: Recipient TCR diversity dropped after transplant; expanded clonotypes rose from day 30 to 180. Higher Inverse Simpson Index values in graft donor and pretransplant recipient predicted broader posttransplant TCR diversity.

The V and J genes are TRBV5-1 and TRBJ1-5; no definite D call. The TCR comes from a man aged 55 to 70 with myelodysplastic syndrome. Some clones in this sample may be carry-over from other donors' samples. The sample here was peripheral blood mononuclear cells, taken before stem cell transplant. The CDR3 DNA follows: TGCGCCAGCAGCTTGGAGACTGATCAGCCCCAGCATTTT. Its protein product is CASSLETDQPQHF.